The T cell receptor beta chain under discussion was sequenced for a study of patients and donors after allogeneic stem cell transplantation. Germline V gene data show CDR1 as KGHDR and CDR2 as SFDVKD. This CDR3 has 15 residues. V was trimmed by 4 bases and J by 3 bases, leaving 12 bases between them. TCRdb itself ran the RT-PCR reads through MiXCR, one entry per CDR3 protein. This table holds 200,000 to 250,000 distinct CDR3 sequences, roughly 15% found once. This clonotype was found many times. The specimen was blood, either unsorted or a sorted T cell fraction (not recorded which). The chain combines TRBV24-1 with TRBJ1-5; D unclear. This sequence was found in a human donor who was either an allogeneic HSCT recipient or a stem cell or donor lymphocyte infusion donor (not recorded which). It is not recorded whose cells these are; they may come from a transplant donor. CDR3 sequence reads: CATSEDGSHNQPQHF. The CDR3 nucleotides are TGTGCCACCAGTGAGGACGGGAGCCACAATCAGCCCCAGCATTTT.